The 11 T cell receptor beta chains reported below all come from one sample, sequenced in a study of cytomegalovirus exposure and HLA in healthy donors. Researchers ran the PCR with 60 Vbeta and 13 Jbeta primers. Assay used: immunoSEQ multiplex PCR; TCRdb lists only in-frame clones, some missing. The table shows over 200,000 clones, with roughly 90% occurring only once. Source material: PBMCs. These receptors were collected from a woman younger than 30 in good health and CMV-seronegative.

The V gene is TRBV7-8, the J gene TRBJ2-5; 10 nucleotides line up with TRBD2. The germline gives CDR1 SGHVS, CDR2 FQNEAQ. V was pared by 5 bases and J by 3 bases, with 3 bases of the junction left unmatched. The CDR3 extends over 14 amino acids. DNA of the CDR3: TGTGCCAGCAGCGCCGGACTAGCGGAAGAGACCCAGTACTTC. Protein: CASSAGLAEETQYF.

This chain links TRBV7-9 with TRBJ1-5; TRBD1 matches at 12 bases. Trimming at V came to 5 bases and at J to 1 base, leaving 3 bases not matched to a gene. Germline loops: CDR1 SEHNR, CDR2 FQNEAQ (reference sequence). The CDR3 sequence is 16 residues long. CDR3 in amino acids: CASSRDRGPSNQPQHF. The CDR3 DNA is TGTGCCAGCAGCAGGGACAGGGGGCCGAGCAATCAGCCCCAGCATTTT.

The chain recombines TRBV30 with TRBJ1-1; D possibly corresponds to TRBD1 (6 bases). CDR3 length: 12 residues. The V end lost 0 bases, the J end lost 9 bases, and 11 bases lay between the germline ends. Germline V gives CDR1 GTSNPN, CDR2 SVGIG (reference sequence). CDR3 sequence (DNA): TGTGCCTGGAGTGTGACAGGTACCAAAGCTTTCTTT. Translating gives CAWSVTGTKAFF.

V usage is TRBV27 and J usage is TRBJ2-7; TRBD1 might be the D (6 bases). Per germline, CDR1 MNHEY and CDR2 SMNVEV (reference sequence). The ends were cut back, 4 bases at V and 3 bases at J, with 37 bases in the middle. The CDR3 spans 22 residues. CDR3 sequence: CASSSRLPAIERDRFSLYEQYF. The CDR3 DNA reads TGTGCCAGCAGTTCCCGGCTGCCCGCGATTGAGCGAGACAGGTTTTCTCTCTACGAGCAGTACTTC.

The V call is TRBV7-6, the J call TRBJ1-2; 8 bases line up with TRBD1. From germline, CDR1 is SGHVS and CDR2 FNYEAQ. After removal of 1 base from V and 7 bases from J, the junction contained 5 bases not matched to a gene. This CDR3 is built from 14 residues. Here the CDR3 reads CASSLGDRWSGYTF. CDR3 sequence (DNA): TGTGCCAGCAGCTTAGGGGACAGGTGGAGTGGCTACACCTTC.

The chain joins TRBV5-1 to TRBJ2-2; 7 bases are shared with TRBD2. Germline V gene data show CDR1 as SGHRS and CDR2 as YFSETQ. This CDR3 is 17 amino acids long. The V segment lost 4 bases and the J segment 1 base; nucleotides outside the gene matches: 10. As DNA, the CDR3 is TGCGCCAGCAGCCCGCAGTCCGGGACTAAGAACACCGGGGAGCTGTTTTTT. It translates to CASSPQSGTKNTGELFF.

The V call is TRBV15, the J call TRBJ1-2; perhaps TRBD1 as D (5 bases). Germline V gene sequence: CDR1 LNHNV, CDR2 YYDKDF (reference sequence). There are 14 residues in the CDR3. Trimming stripped 5 bases from V and 4 bases from J, with 14 bases between. As DNA, the CDR3 is TGTGCCACCAGCGCAGGGTTCCCGGCCTATGGCTACACCTTC. This gives the protein CATSAGFPAYGYTF.

This sequence joins TRBV6-5 and TRBJ2-1; 7 nucleotides agree with TRBD2. V shed 3 bases and J 3 bases; nucleotides not matched to a gene: 8. Germline V CDR1 and CDR2: MNHEY, SVGAGI. CDR3 length: 16 residues. The DNA for the CDR3 is TGTGCCAGCAGTTATTCTGGAGGGAGGGGCTACAATGAGCAGTTCTTC. It translates to CASSYSGGRGYNEQFF.

This rearrangement joins TRBV29-1 to TRBJ2-1; 11 positions match TRBD2. Germline assignment: CDR1 SQVTM and CDR2 ANQGSEA. CDR3 length: 14 residues. Trimming took 6 bases from V and 4 from J; bases not matched to a gene: 5. CDR3 nucleotide sequence: TGCAGCGTAAGGACTAGCGGGTCTTACAATGAGCAGTTCTTC. Translated, it gives CSVRTSGSYNEQFF.

This chain links TRBV29-1 with TRBJ1-2; no firm D call. Per germline, CDR1 SQVTM and CDR2 ANQGSEA. V was shortened by 0 bases and J by 7 bases, with 15 bases between the two germline ends. This CDR3 contains 14 residues. The CDR3 DNA reads TGCAGCGTTGAAGAGATCCCTGCGGGCTTTGGCTACACCTTC. This sequence encodes CSVEEIPAGFGYTF.

V and J are TRBV7-2 and TRBJ1-1; 7 nucleotides agree with TRBD1. The CDR3 runs 14 residues. CDR1 is SGHTA, CDR2 FQGNSA, per germline. V lost 5 bases to trimming and J lost 6 bases; unmatched junction nucleotides: 9. The CDR3 DNA reads TGTGCCAGCAGCCAACACATGACAGGGCCTGAAGCTTTCTTT. Amino acid sequence: CASSQHMTGPEAFF.